Following are 20 T cell receptor beta chains from one sample sequenced in a study of tissue T cells after allogeneic stem cell transplantation. Method: immunoSEQ multiplex PCR; TCRdb's copy keeps in-frame clones and lacks some. The sample includes about 40,000 clones, 92% of them seen just once. The source material was blood, sampled before transplantation. The receptors were gathered from a woman aged 35 to 69 who later had graft-versus-host disease after an allogeneic stem cell transplant.

The chain carries TRBV14 and TRBJ2-5, with 8 bases lining up with TRBD2. Germline-derived CDR1 and CDR2 are SGHDN and FVKESK. CDR3 length equals 17 residues. The trim removed 3 bases at V and 5 bases at J, leaving 14 bases unmatched. CDR3 amino acids: CASSQNPGGASGETQYF. CDR3 nucleotide sequence: TGTGCCAGCAGCCAGAACCCGGGAGGGGCGTCGGGGGAGACCCAGTACTTC.

This chain uses TRBV5-6 with TRBJ1-5; TRBD1 might be the D (6 bases). V lost 0 bases, J lost 7 bases, and 11 bases lay in between. This CDR3 spans 14 amino acids. In germline, CDR1 is SGHDT, CDR2 YYEEEE. As DNA, the CDR3 is TGTGCCAGCAGCTTGGGTGGGGGGGCCCAGCCCCAGCATTTT. It translates to CASSLGGGAQPQHF.

This chain links TRBV14 with TRBJ2-3; D is uncertain. Germline V gene data show CDR1 as SGHDN and CDR2 as FVKESK. V shed 6 bases and J shed 2 bases, with 9 bases lying between them. This CDR3 region has 13 residues. CDR3 in amino acids: CASRRTSTDTQYF. CDR3 sequence (DNA): TGTGCCAGCAGACGGACCTCCACAGATACGCAGTATTTT. Based on the CDR3 plus reference TRBV14 and TRBJ2-3, the full variable domain is EAGVTQFPSHSVIEKGQTVTLRCDPISGHDNLYWYRRVMGKEIKFLLHFVKESKQDESGMPNNRFLAERTGGTYSTLKVQPAELEDSGVYFCASRRTSTDTQYFGPGTRLTVL.

In its sample, this clone was seen once. The V and J genes are TRBV28 and TRBJ1-5, with D perhaps matching TRBD1 (5 bases). CDR3 length equals 16 residues. Germline-derived CDR1 and CDR2 are MDHEN and SYDVKM. V dropped 3 bases and J dropped 5 bases, with 17 bases sitting between them. The CDR3 sequence is CASSFAGGRRDQPQHF. CDR3 nucleotide sequence: TGTGCCAGCAGTTTCGCGGGGGGACGACGGGATCAGCCCCAGCATTTT.

The J gene is TRBJ2-1, the V gene TRBV5-6; 7 nucleotides line up with TRBD1. CDR3 length: 14 amino acids. Germline values: CDR1 SGHDT, CDR2 YYEEEE. The V and J ends lost 3 bases and 4 bases, in that order; junction bases with no gene match: 4. The DNA of the CDR3 is TGTGCCAGCAGCTGGACAGGTAATTACAATGAGCAGTTCTTC. Its protein product is CASSWTGNYNEQFF.

The chain employs TRBV4-3 and TRBJ1-1; 7 bases align to TRBD1. CDR1 is LGHNA, CDR2 YSLEER, per germline. Germline trimming cut 0 bases from V and 0 bases from J; bases unmatched to any gene: 16. The CDR3 spans 20 residues. In nucleotides, the CDR3 is TGCGCCAGCAGCCAAGATAGGATTCATCGGGACAGATTTCTGAACACTGAAGCTTTCTTT. Translated: CASSQDRIHRDRFLNTEAFF.

The rearrangement joins TRBV7-2 to TRBJ1-6, with 9 nucleotides matching TRBD1. This CDR3 comprises 16 residues. Germline lookup yields CDR1 SGHTA and CDR2 FQGNSA. After removal of 6 bases from V and 2 bases from J, the junction contained 5 bases not matched to a gene. CDR3 bases: TGTGCCAGCAGACCTACAGGGGGCACCTATAATTCACCCCTCCACTTT. Protein product: CASRPTGGTYNSPLHF.

The chain carries TRBV11-2 and TRBJ2-7; D is perhaps TRBD1 or TRBD2 (7 bases each). With 5 bases removed from V and 4 bases from J, the gap between germline ends came to 21 bases. The CDR3 contains 16 residues. Germline CDR1 is SGHAT and CDR2 is FQNNGV. As DNA, the CDR3 is TGTGCCAGCAGCCAGGGGGGGCTAGCTTTCCAATACGAGCAGTACTTC. It yields the protein CASSQGGLAFQYEQYF.

This sequence joins TRBV19 and TRBJ2-7, with TRBD1 matching over 9 bases. V lost 3 bases to trimming and J lost 2 bases; unmatched junction nucleotides: 2. Germline assignment: CDR1 LNHDA and CDR2 SQIVND (reference sequence). The length of the CDR3 is 14 residues. The CDR3 loop is CASSMGTGPYEQYF. In nucleotides, the CDR3 is TGTGCCAGTAGTATGGGGACAGGGCCCTACGAGCAGTACTTC.

The V and J genes are TRBV10-3 and TRBJ2-1; D tentatively fits TRBD1 or TRBD2 (5 bases each). CDR3 size: 13 residues. Germline values: CDR1 ENHRY, CDR2 SYGVKD. Trimming cost V 2 bases and J 9 bases, with 11 bases left between them. The CDR3 DNA reads TGTGCCATCAGTGAGGGGGACCGCTCTGAGCAGTTCTTC. Translated: CAISEGDRSEQFF.

This chain joins TRBV14 and TRBJ2-1, with 16 bases matching TRBD2. Trimming cost V 7 bases and J 7 bases; bases outside gene matches: 22. Germline CDR1 is SGHDN and CDR2 is FVKESK. The CDR3 runs to 21 residues. The CDR3 region has the DNA TGTGCCAGCACCCACCCCCAGGGGACTAGCGGGAGGGTGGGACACAGAAATGAGCAGTTCTTC. Protein product: CASTHPQGTSGRVGHRNEQFF.

The table lists this clone with a count of one. V and J are TRBV24-1 and TRBJ1-2; no definite D call. The germline V gene has CDR1 KGHDR and CDR2 SFDVKD. V lost 5 bases and J lost 4, with 7 bases in between. The CDR3 totals 12 residues. The DNA for the CDR3 is TGTGCCACCAGTGGGACCGGCTATGGCTACACCTTC. Translation: CATSGTGYGYTF.

The V call is TRBV20-1, the J call TRBJ2-1, with D maybe TRBD1 (5 bases). Germline assignment: CDR1 DFQATT and CDR2 SNEGSKA (reference sequence). V was cut by 1 base and J by 8 bases, with 6 bases left in between. CDR3 length equals 11 residues. CDR3 loop: CSARVGDEQFF. CDR3 DNA: TGCAGTGCTAGAGTAGGGGATGAGCAGTTCTTC.

The chain couples TRBV2 to TRBJ2-3; 7 bases fit TRBD2. With 6 bases clipped from V and 3 bases from J, the junction kept 18 bases outside the gene matches. CDR1 is SNHLY and CDR2 is FYNNEI in the germline V gene. The CDR3 sequence is 18 residues long. CDR3 protein: CASRGGDMAGVRTDTQYF. As DNA, the CDR3 is TGTGCCAGCAGGGGGGGGGATATGGCGGGAGTCCGAACAGATACGCAGTATTTT. The full variable domain, rest sourced from reference TRBV2 and TRBJ2-3, is EPEVTQTPSHQVTQMGQEVILRCVPISNHLYFYWYRQILGQKVEFLVSFYNNEISEKSEIFDDQFSVERPDGSNFTLKIRSTKLEDSAMYFCASRGGDMAGVRTDTQYFGPGTRLTVL.

The genes are TRBV4-3 and TRBJ2-7; 10 nucleotides match TRBD2. V shed 0 bases, J shed 5 bases, and the junction held 7 bases outside the gene matches. CDR1 and CDR2 (germline): LGHNA, YSLEER. This CDR3 is 16 amino acids long. The DNA of the CDR3 is TGCGCCAGCAGCCAAGATGTGGCTAGCGGGAGCCACGAGCAGTACTTC. Translated, it gives CASSQDVASGSHEQYF.

The genes are TRBV6-2 or TRBV6-3 and TRBJ2-3; 8 nucleotides line up with TRBD1. Germline-derived CDR1 and CDR2 are MNHEY and SVGEGT. This CDR3 contains 15 residues. V was pared by 6 bases and J by 1 base, with 6 bases of the junction left unmatched. CDR3 DNA: TGTGCCAGCAGCATCAGGGGGCCGGGCACAGATACGCAGTATTTT. Residues: CASSIRGPGTDTQYF.

V usage is TRBV5-1 and J usage is TRBJ2-7, with D perhaps matching TRBD1 (5 bases). V lost 0 bases, J lost 1 base, and 5 bases lay in between. The germline V gene has CDR1 SGHRS and CDR2 YFSETQ. The CDR3 is 13 amino acids. The CDR3 DNA is TGCGCCAGCAGCTTGGAGGGGTCCTACGAGCAGTACTTC. This gives the protein CASSLEGSYEQYF.

The chain has TRBV28 and TRBJ2-5; possible D gene TRBD2, 6 bases. Germline V lookup: CDR1 MDHEN, CDR2 SYDVKM. CDR3 length: 14 amino acids. Trimming took off 8 bases at V and 2 bases at J, with 15 bases between the two ends. CDR3 nucleotide sequence: TGTGCCAGCGGGGGGTGGCAGGCACAAGAGACCCAGTACTTC. It specifies CASGGWQAQETQYF.

There are a few counts of this clone. V usage is TRBV6-2 or TRBV6-3 and J usage is TRBJ2-1, with D uncertain. The CDR3 covers 14 residues. The V and J ends lost 2 bases and 0 bases respectively, with 5 bases between them. The germline CDR1 and CDR2 sequences are MNHEY and SVGEGT. For the CDR3, the DNA is TGTGCCAGCAGTTACGTCCTCTCCTACAATGAGCAGTTCTTC. It encodes CASSYVLSYNEQFF.

This clone was recorded once. V usage is TRBV27 and J usage is TRBJ2-2; 11 positions match TRBD2. CDR1 is MNHEY, CDR2 SMNVEV, per germline (reference sequence). This CDR3 region has 15 residues. V shed 8 bases, J shed 6 bases, and the junction held 8 bases outside the gene matches. CDR3 sequence reads: CASGRLAGRAGELFF. CDR3 DNA sequence: TGTGCCAGCGGGAGACTAGCGGGACGAGCCGGGGAGCTGTTTTTT.